Following are 6 T cell receptor beta chains from one sample sequenced in a study of shared clonotypes between healthy human individuals. Profiled with immunoSEQ multiplex PCR; TCRdb holds only in-frame clones, not every one. The table has 90,000 to 120,000 clones, less than 80% seen once; the top ten hold about 24%. The sequenced sample was memory CD8+ T cells sorted from blood. The subset denotes: CD45RO+ cells pooled with CCR7-negative TemRA cells. These receptors were obtained from a woman aged 25 to 39 in good health.

Ten or more counts support this clone. This CDR3 is also generated by other DNA sequences in the sample. The chain couples TRBV6-6 to TRBJ2-3; TRBD2 might be the D (5 bases). In germline, CDR1 is MNHNY, CDR2 SVGAGI (reference sequence). This CDR3 spans 15 amino acids. The V end was cut by 0 bases, the J end by 4 bases, with 11 bases between. The CDR3 here is CASSYSRAGSDTQYF. In nucleotides, the CDR3 is TGTGCCAGCAGTTACTCCCGCGCGGGCTCAGATACGCAGTATTTT.

This clone showed up just once. This chain joins TRBV7-8 and TRBJ1-3; maybe TRBD1 (5 bases). The germline V gene encodes CDR1 SGHVS and CDR2 FQNEAQ. Deletions cut 3 bases from V and 5 bases from J, with 17 bases between. CDR3 length: 16 residues. CDR3 region: CASSFPPRARRNTIYF. The CDR3 bases are TGTGCCAGCAGCTTCCCCCCCAGGGCGCGGAGAAACACCATATATTTT.

V usage is TRBV27 and J usage is TRBJ2-3, with 11 bases lining up with TRBD2. Losses at the gene ends were 2 bases for V and 4 bases for J; bases not matched to a gene: 5. The CDR3 covers 16 residues. Germline V lookup: CDR1 MNHEY, CDR2 SMNVEV (reference sequence). The CDR3 DNA reads TGTGCCAGCAGTTTAATAGCGGGAGGGGGTCCAGATACGCAGTATTTT. Protein: CASSLIAGGGPDTQYF.

The chain combines TRBV7-9 with TRBJ1-1; tentative D call: TRBD1 (5 bases). Germline V gene sequence: CDR1 SEHNR, CDR2 FQNEAQ (reference sequence). The CDR3 loop spans 14 amino acids. The germline V and J ends were trimmed by 1 base and 0 bases, with 6 bases remaining between them. The CDR3 loop reads CASSLGGMNTEAFF. CDR3 bases: TGTGCCAGCAGCTTAGGGGGCATGAACACTGAAGCTTTCTTT.

The rearrangement uses TRBV7-2 and TRBJ2-1, with TRBD2 identical over 12 bases. V shed 5 bases and J 4 bases; nucleotides not matched to a gene: 0. Germline CDR1 SGHTA, CDR2 FQGNSA. There are 14 residues in the CDR3. In nucleotides, the CDR3 is TGTGCCAGCAGCGGACTAGCGGGGTACAATGAGCAGTTCTTC. This codes for CASSGLAGYNEQFF.

The chain combines TRBV11-2 with TRBJ2-3; 9 bases align to TRBD2. The V gene end was trimmed by 3 bases and the J gene end by 4 bases; junction bases not matched to a gene: 14. The V gene's germline CDR1 is SGHAT and CDR2 FQNNGV. CDR3 length: 18 amino acids. For the CDR3, the DNA is TGTGCCAGCAGCTTCGACCCGGGAGCTAGCGGGATTGCAGATACGCAGTATTTT. Translating it yields CASSFDPGASGIADTQYF.